The rows below give T cell receptor beta chains drawn from one sample of a study of T cells after posttransplantation cyclophosphamide. Measured with immunoSEQ multiplex PCR; TCRdb has only the in-frame clones, and not every one. There are approximately 27,000 clones in the sample, none observed a single time. The sequencing sample was made of PBMCs. These receptors all stem from a man over 45 in good health, CMV-negative, and a related stem cell transplant donor. Each CDR3 is given with its conserved first and last residue. The D gene is left open where the match is weak. Size tells how often a clone was seen (once, few, many) or the class of an expanded clone, and some rows leave it out.

abundance: many
v_gene: TRBV15
j_gene: TRBJ2-5
d_gene: TRBD2
CDR3nt: TGTGCCACCAGCAGAGTACCTAAGCGGGGGGCCGCGCTACCCCAGTACTTC
CDR3aa: CATSRVPKRGAALPQYF

abundance: few
v_gene: TRBV6-1
j_gene: TRBJ2-1
d_gene: NA
CDR3nt: TGTGCCAGCAGCCGTAGTCCTGAGCAGTTCTTC
CDR3aa: CASSRSPEQFF

abundance: many
v_gene: TRBV9
j_gene: TRBJ2-3
d_gene: TRBD2
CDR3nt: TGTGCCAGCAGCGGATCTAGCGGGGGGAGCACAGATACGCAGTATTTT
CDR3aa: CASSGSSGGSTDTQYF

abundance: many
v_gene: TRBV5-1
j_gene: TRBJ2-5
d_gene: TRBD2
CDR3nt: TGCGCCAGCATGTGGGGACTAGCGGACCAAGAGACCCAGTACTTC
CDR3aa: CASMWGLADQETQYF

abundance: many
v_gene: TRBV6-5
j_gene: TRBJ1-3
d_gene: NA
CDR3nt: TGTGCCAGCACTCGTCATTGGGGCGGAAACACCATATATTTT
CDR3aa: CASTRHWGGNTIYF

abundance: many
v_gene: TRBV19
j_gene: TRBJ2-2
d_gene: TRBD1
CDR3nt: TGTGCCAGTAGGTTGGGGACAGGAAACACCGGGGAGCTGTTTTTT
CDR3aa: CASRLGTGNTGELFF

abundance: many
v_gene: TRBV19
j_gene: TRBJ1-2
d_gene: NA
CDR3nt: TGTGCCAGTAGTGCTCAGGGTGATGGCTACACCTTC
CDR3aa: CASSAQGDGYTF

abundance: few
v_gene: TRBV19
j_gene: TRBJ2-7
d_gene: TRBD1
CDR3nt: TGTGCCAGTAGTATAGATGCAAGACAGGGGGCATCCTACGAGCAGTACTTC
CDR3aa: CASSIDARQGASYEQYF

abundance: many
v_gene: TRBV14
j_gene: TRBJ1-3
d_gene: NA
CDR3nt: TGTGCCAGCAGCCAAGATATGGGAAACACCATATATTTT
CDR3aa: CASSQDMGNTIYF

abundance: many
v_gene: TRBV7-6
j_gene: TRBJ2-3
d_gene: TRBD2
CDR3nt: TGTGCCAGCAGCTTAGCGAGAAGTGCGGGGGGGTTACGTACGCAGTATTTT
CDR3aa: CASSLARSAGGLRTQYF

abundance: few
v_gene: TRBV2
j_gene: TRBJ2-3
d_gene: TRBD2
CDR3nt: TGTGCCAGCCCTAGCGGGCCGGGGCCAGATACGCAGTATTTT
CDR3aa: CASPSGPGPDTQYF

abundance: many
v_gene: TRBV5-6
j_gene: TRBJ2-5
d_gene: NA
CDR3nt: TGTGCCAGCAGCTCCGGTATAGGTTGGGAGGAGACCCAGTACTTC
CDR3aa: CASSSGIGWEETQYF

abundance: many
v_gene: TRBV2
j_gene: TRBJ2-7
d_gene: NA
CDR3nt: TGTGCCAGCAGCCTCACCGCTTTGGCTTACGAGCAGTACTTC
CDR3aa: CASSLTALAYEQYF

abundance: many
v_gene: TRBV28
j_gene: TRBJ1-1
d_gene: NA
CDR3nt: TGTGCCAGCTGGGCGAGGGCTGGCGCTGAAGCTTTCTTT
CDR3aa: CASWARAGAEAFF

abundance: many
v_gene: TRBV27
j_gene: TRBJ1-6
d_gene: NA
CDR3nt: TGTGCCAGCAGTTTACCCCGGTATAATTCACCCCTCCACTTT
CDR3aa: CASSLPRYNSPLHF

abundance: many
v_gene: TRBV7-3
j_gene: TRBJ1-1
d_gene: NA
CDR3nt: TGTGCCAGCAGCTTAGCAGGGCCGTTGAACACTGAAGCTTTCTTT
CDR3aa: CASSLAGPLNTEAFF

abundance: many
v_gene: TRBV28
j_gene: TRBJ2-4
d_gene: TRBD2
CDR3nt: TGTGCCAGCAGATTGACTAGCGGGGGGACCTCAGCCAAAAACATTCAGTACTTC
CDR3aa: CASRLTSGGTSAKNIQYF

abundance: NA
v_gene: TRBV30
j_gene: TRBJ2-5
d_gene: TRBD2
CDR3nt: TGTGCAACGCGGCTAGCGGGGAACCAAGAGGCCCAGTACTTC
CDR3aa: CATRLAGNQEAQYF

abundance: many
v_gene: TRBV10-3
j_gene: TRBJ2-7
d_gene: NA
CDR3nt: TGTGCCATCAGCAACACAGGTTACTCCTACGAGCAGTACTTC
CDR3aa: CAISNTGYSYEQYF

abundance: many
v_gene: TRBV14
j_gene: TRBJ1-1
d_gene: NA
CDR3nt: TGTGCCAGCAGCCCCGGCCCCCGGGAAGCCTGGAGGATGAACACTGAAGCTTTCTTT
CDR3aa: CASSPGPREAWRMNTEAFF

abundance: many
v_gene: TRBV10-3
j_gene: TRBJ2-7
d_gene: TRBD2
CDR3nt: TGTGCCATCACCGGGACTAGCGGAGTTAACAACCCCTACGAGCAGTACTTC
CDR3aa: CAITGTSGVNNPYEQYF

abundance: many
v_gene: TRBV29-1
j_gene: TRBJ2-3
d_gene: TRBD2
CDR3nt: TGCAGCGTTCGTCGGACTAGCGGTAGCACAGATACGCAGTATTTT
CDR3aa: CSVRRTSGSTDTQYF

abundance: many
v_gene: TRBV12-5
j_gene: TRBJ2-3
d_gene: NA
CDR3nt: TGTGCTAGTGGCTATGATCGGGGGAATACGCAGTATTTT
CDR3aa: CASGYDRGNTQYF

abundance: many
v_gene: TRBV5-1
j_gene: TRBJ1-2
d_gene: NA
CDR3nt: TGCGCCAGCAGCTTGTCCGGGGGGGCCCGGGGCTATGGCTACACCTTC
CDR3aa: CASSLSGGARGYGYTF

abundance: many
v_gene: TRBV2
j_gene: TRBJ1-2
d_gene: NA
CDR3nt: TGTGCCAGCACGGGTAGTTCCGAGGGCTACACCTTC
CDR3aa: CASTGSSEGYTF

abundance: many
v_gene: TRBV5-1
j_gene: TRBJ2-1
d_gene: TRBD2
CDR3nt: TGCGCCAGCAGCTTGTCGGGACTAGTCTACAATGAGCAGTTCTTC
CDR3aa: CASSLSGLVYNEQFF

abundance: many
v_gene: TRBV10-3
j_gene: TRBJ1-4
d_gene: TRBD1
CDR3nt: TGTGCCATCAGTGACTTTCCGGGACAGGGGCAAAAACTGTTTTTT
CDR3aa: CAISDFPGQGQKLFF

abundance: many
v_gene: TRBV2
j_gene: TRBJ1-1
d_gene: TRBD1
CDR3nt: TGTGCCAGCAGGGGGGACAGGGGAAGTGGGAAAGCTTTCTTT
CDR3aa: CASRGDRGSGKAFF

abundance: many
v_gene: TRBV6-5
j_gene: TRBJ2-3
d_gene: NA
CDR3nt: TGTGCCAGCAGTTACTCGGCGTCGGGATTGGTGTATTTT
CDR3aa: CASSYSASGLVYF

abundance: many
v_gene: TRBV28
j_gene: TRBJ2-5
d_gene: TRBD2
CDR3nt: TGTGCCAGCAATGGGGCGGGAGTGGCCCAAGAGACCCAGTACTTC
CDR3aa: CASNGAGVAQETQYF

abundance: many
v_gene: TRBV5-1
j_gene: TRBJ2-1
d_gene: NA
CDR3nt: TGCGCCAGCAGCTTGGCCCTAGAGGGTGAGCAGTTCTTC
CDR3aa: CASSLALEGEQFF

abundance: many
v_gene: TRBV5-7
j_gene: TRBJ2-1
d_gene: NA
CDR3nt: TGTGCCAGCAGCTGGACAGTTATTCCCTACAATGAGCAGTTCTTC
CDR3aa: CASSWTVIPYNEQFF

abundance: many
v_gene: TRBV2
j_gene: TRBJ1-4
d_gene: NA
CDR3nt: TGTGCCACAACCCGGGGAACTAATGAAAAACTGTTTTTT
CDR3aa: CATTRGTNEKLFF

abundance: many
v_gene: TRBV6-6
j_gene: TRBJ2-3
d_gene: TRBD1
CDR3nt: TGTGCCAGCAGGACAGGGGGCACAGATACGCAGTATTTT
CDR3aa: CASRTGGTDTQYF

abundance: many
v_gene: TRBV11-2
j_gene: TRBJ2-5
d_gene: TRBD2
CDR3nt: TGTGCCAGCAGCCTGAATAGCGGGAGAATAGTCGAGACCCAGTACTTC
CDR3aa: CASSLNSGRIVETQYF

abundance: many
v_gene: TRBV14
j_gene: TRBJ1-1
d_gene: TRBD1
CDR3nt: TGTGCCAGCCGTTACGGAGTCGGGACAGGTAGTGAAGCTTTCTTT
CDR3aa: CASRYGVGTGSEAFF

abundance: many
v_gene: TRBV27
j_gene: TRBJ1-1
d_gene: NA
CDR3nt: TGTGCCAGCAGTATCAGGGGACTGAACACTGAAGCTTTCTTT
CDR3aa: CASSIRGLNTEAFF

abundance: many
v_gene: TRBV5-1
j_gene: TRBJ2-3
d_gene: TRBD1
CDR3nt: TGCGCCAGCAGCCCCTCCGGGACAGCTAGCACAGATACGCAGTATTTT
CDR3aa: CASSPSGTASTDTQYF

abundance: many
v_gene: TRBV2
j_gene: TRBJ2-1
d_gene: TRBD2
CDR3nt: TGTGCCAGCAGTGAAGCGCTAGCGGGGGGCCTCTTC
CDR3aa: CASSEALAGGLF

abundance: many
v_gene: TRBV6-6
j_gene: TRBJ1-6
d_gene: NA
CDR3nt: TGTGCCAGCAGTCCACTGATCCCTTCACCCCTCCACTTT
CDR3aa: CASSPLIPSPLHF

abundance: many
v_gene: TRBV5-8
j_gene: TRBJ1-1
d_gene: NA
CDR3nt: TGTGCCAGCAGCCCTAGGGGGAGAAACACTGAAGCTTTCTTT
CDR3aa: CASSPRGRNTEAFF

abundance: few
v_gene: TRBV14
j_gene: TRBJ2-7
d_gene: NA
CDR3nt: TGTGCCAGCAGCCCCCAATCCTACGAGCAGTACTTC
CDR3aa: CASSPQSYEQYF

abundance: many
v_gene: TRBV30
j_gene: TRBJ2-1
d_gene: TRBD2
CDR3nt: TGTGCCGAGGGACTAGATTACAATGAGCAGTTCTTC
CDR3aa: CAEGLDYNEQFF

abundance: many
v_gene: TRBV6-1
j_gene: TRBJ2-2
d_gene: TRBD2
CDR3nt: TGTGCCAGCCAGCGGGGCACGGGGGAGCTGTTTTTT
CDR3aa: CASQRGTGELFF

abundance: many
v_gene: TRBV6-5
j_gene: TRBJ2-7
d_gene: NA
CDR3nt: TGTGCCAGCAGTTACTCGAGACTAGTAAGCTACGAGCAGTACTTC
CDR3aa: CASSYSRLVSYEQYF

abundance: many
v_gene: TRBV7-6
j_gene: TRBJ2-5
d_gene: NA
CDR3nt: TGTGCCAGCAGCTTGGGCCCCCTCGGGACTCGAGAGACCCAGTACTTC
CDR3aa: CASSLGPLGTRETQYF

abundance: many
v_gene: TRBV30
j_gene: TRBJ1-3
d_gene: TRBD1
CDR3nt: TGTGCCTGGGGGACAGCGCCTACAGCTTCTGGAAACACCATATATTTT
CDR3aa: CAWGTAPTASGNTIYF

abundance: many
v_gene: TRBV2
j_gene: TRBJ1-1
d_gene: NA
CDR3nt: TGTGCCAGCAGTGCGTCCGGGAACGGTGAAGCTTTCTTT
CDR3aa: CASSASGNGEAFF

abundance: few
v_gene: TRBV11-3
j_gene: TRBJ2-3
d_gene: TRBD1
CDR3nt: TGTGCCAGCGGCTCGACAGGGGGTAGCACAGATACGCAGTATTTT
CDR3aa: CASGSTGGSTDTQYF

abundance: many
v_gene: TRBV19
j_gene: TRBJ1-4
d_gene: TRBD1
CDR3nt: TGTGCCCAGCAGGACAGGGGGGAAAAACTGTTTTTT
CDR3aa: CAQQDRGEKLFF

abundance: many
v_gene: TRBV29-1
j_gene: TRBJ2-5
d_gene: NA
CDR3nt: TGCAGCGTTGAACCACAAGAGACCCAGTACTTC
CDR3aa: CSVEPQETQYF

abundance: many
v_gene: TRBV5-1
j_gene: TRBJ2-2
d_gene: NA
CDR3nt: TGCGCCAGCAGCCCGGGGGTAAACGGGGAGCTGTTTTTT
CDR3aa: CASSPGVNGELFF

abundance: many
v_gene: TRBV6-5
j_gene: TRBJ1-1
d_gene: NA
CDR3nt: TGTGCCAGCAGTTACTTGGGAGGTGACACTGAAGCTTTCTTT
CDR3aa: CASSYLGGDTEAFF

abundance: many
v_gene: TRBV10-2
j_gene: TRBJ2-3
d_gene: NA
CDR3nt: TGCGCCAGCAGTGACGGGCAGGGGTTAAGTACGCAGTATTTT
CDR3aa: CASSDGQGLSTQYF

abundance: many
v_gene: TRBV10-1
j_gene: TRBJ2-2
d_gene: NA
CDR3nt: TGCGCCAGCCTCCGCGGGGAGCTGTTTTTT
CDR3aa: CASLRGELFF